The entry below gives a single T cell receptor (beta chain) sequence along with its context. Its specificity is unknown. Surgery without prior neoadjuvant therapy was the treatment of the selected pancreatic ductal adenocarcinoma patients. The data originate from a study of T cells in pancreatic ductal adenocarcinoma. Broader study findings: No significant tumor-blood clonality difference; means were about 0.11 and 0.072. Results skew toward the minority of patients with early-stage disease. Unique clonotypes were around 8-fold more numerous in blood than in tumor.

TCRdb's table, derived via immunoSEQ multiplex PCR, lists solely in-frame clones and lacks some. The sample lists 10,000 or so clones, approximately 67% seen once, with roughly 27% in the top ten. V lost 0 bases to trimming and J lost 3 bases, with 9 bases between them. CDR3 size: 14 residues. Germline V gene lookup returns CDR1 SGHTS and CDR2 YDEGEE. The chain employs TRBV5-8 and TRBJ2-5; possibly TRBD1 or TRBD2 for D (5 bases each). The receptor was derived from a human donor with pancreatic ductal adenocarcinoma. Sequenced sample: pancreatic tumor tissue. The CDR3 reads CASSLGDGEETQYF. For the CDR3, the DNA is TGTGCCAGCAGCTTGGGGGACGGAGAAGAGACCCAGTACTTC.